The 9 T cell receptor beta chains below come from one sample, sequenced in a study of blood T cell repertoires in COVID-19 (TCRdb year 2020). The library relied on the immunoSEQ multiplex PCR assay. TCRdb's version of the immuneACCESS table is confined to in-frame rearrangements and falls short of the full clone set. An unresolved V gene accounts for under half of the shortfall where checked; the remainder is of unknown origin. The sample profile shows about 75,000 clones; over 80% of them were found once. The ten largest make up more than 5.5% of the sample. Source material: peripheral blood. The receptors derive from a woman in her forties or fifties with acute or convalescent COVID-19.

This clone was seen once. The chain employs TRBV6-5 and TRBJ2-1; no clear D gene. V was clipped by 6 bases and J by 1 base, with 7 bases between them. This CDR3 region has 13 residues. The germline V gene encodes CDR1 MNHEY and CDR2 SVGAGI. In nucleotides, the CDR3 is TGTGCCAGCAGGGCGGCTTCCTACAATGAGCAGTTCTTC. Protein sequence: CASRAASYNEQFF.

The chain is built from TRBV5-1 and TRBJ2-7; 7 bases map to TRBD1. J gave up 0 bases and V 0 bases, and 9 bases lay outside the gene matches. CDR1 and CDR2 from the germline V gene are SGHRS and YFSETQ. This CDR3 is built from 17 residues. The CDR3, as DNA: TGCGCCAGCAGCTTGGCCACGGGACAGCGGAGCTCCTACGAGCAGTACTTC. Encoded protein: CASSLATGQRSSYEQYF.

The chain employs TRBV19 and TRBJ1-5; 7 nucleotides match TRBD1. V trimming: 6 bases; J trimming: 4 bases; junction bases outside the gene matches: 9. Germline V lookup: CDR1 LNHDA, CDR2 SQIVND (reference sequence). The CDR3 totals 15 residues. DNA of the CDR3: TGTGCCAGTAGCACAACAGGGGCTAATAATCAGCCCCAGCATTTT. This gives the protein CASSTTGANNQPQHF.

A few counts support this clone. The chain has TRBV9 and TRBJ2-1; D perhaps matches TRBD1 (5 bases). V was shortened by 0 bases and J by 7 bases, with 11 bases between the two germline ends. CDR1 and CDR2 (germline): SGDLS, YYNGEE. The CDR3 totals 14 residues. CDR3 residues: CASSVGSQGNEQFF. The CDR3 coding sequence is TGTGCCAGCAGCGTAGGTAGCCAGGGAAATGAGCAGTTCTTC.

This clone has just one count. The chain combines TRBV6-5 with TRBJ1-2, with D tentatively TRBD1 (5 bases). Trimming cost V 2 bases and J 4 bases, with 14 bases left between them. Germline CDR1 and CDR2: MNHEY and SVGAGI. The CDR3 contains 15 residues. CDR3: CASSYRSGGGYGYTF. CDR3 nucleotides: TGTGCCAGCAGTTACCGGTCCGGGGGTGGCTATGGCTACACCTTC.

The chain has TRBV28 and TRBJ2-4; perhaps TRBD1 as D (5 bases). The CDR3 has 14 amino acids. Germline-derived CDR1 and CDR2 are MDHEN and SYDVKM. The V and J ends lost 7 bases and 2 bases respectively, with 12 bases between them. CDR3 residues: CASNNSGSKNIQYF. CDR3 bases: TGTGCCAGCAACAACTCAGGGTCCAAAAACATTCAGTACTTC.

The V call is TRBV3-1 (or the pseudogene TRBV3-2), the J call TRBJ2-1; 7 bases fit TRBD2. Per the germline V gene, CDR1 is LGHDT and CDR2 is YNNKEL (reference sequence). CDR3 length equals 16 residues. After removal of 1 base from V and 5 bases from J, the junction contained 8 bases not matched to a gene. The CDR3 DNA is TGTGCCAGCAGCCAAGGAGGTGGACTAGGAGACAATGAGCAGTTCTTC. Encoded protein: CASSQGGGLGDNEQFF.

This chain uses TRBV30 with TRBJ1-6; 12 bases are shared with TRBD1. CDR1 and CDR2 from the germline V gene are GTSNPN and SVGIG (reference sequence). The length of the CDR3 is 13 residues. The V gene end was trimmed by 5 bases and the J gene end by 9 bases; junction bases not matched to a gene: 2. CDR3: CAWGTGGSSPLHF. DNA for the CDR3: TGTGCCTGGGGGACAGGGGGCAGTTCACCCCTCCACTTT. Full variable domain (outside the CDR3, taken from reference TRBV30 and TRBJ1-6): SQTIHQWPATLVQPVGSPLSLECTVEGTSNPNLYWYRQAAGRGLQLLFYSVGIGQISSEVPQNLSASRPQDRQFILSSKKLLLSDSGFYLCAWGTGGSSPLHFGNGTRLTVT.

This chain uses TRBV18 with TRBJ1-5; a weak D match, TRBD1 (6 bases). Trimming removed 6 bases from V and 0 bases from J, with 12 bases in between. The CDR3 loop spans 15 amino acids. Germline CDR1 and CDR2: KGHSH and LQKENI. CDR3 sequence: CASSPPGHSNQPQHF. CDR3 DNA sequence: TGTGCCAGCTCGCCCCCGGGACATAGCAATCAGCCCCAGCATTTT.